The T cell receptor (beta chain) under discussion was sequenced for a study of Graves' ophthalmopathy and Graves' hyperthyroidism. Turning to the study itself: Before any treatment was given, at initial diagnosis, peripheral blood was collected.

Serum thyroxine and TRAb, along with clinical symptoms, thyroid ultrasound and orbital computed tomography, were what diagnosis relied on. The CDR3 covers 16 residues. The V segment lost 6 bases and the J segment 0 bases; nucleotides outside the gene matches: 3. Germline lookup yields CDR1 KGHDR and CDR2 SFDVKD. As the template, RNA transcripts were used to amplify TCR beta CDR3 regions. After a first-round RT-PCR with HTBI primers, a second-round multiplex PCR was run. TCRdb reprocessed the multiplex PCR reads with MiXCR, giving one entry per CDR3 protein. The sample consists of around 470,000 distinct CDR3 sequences, roughly an eighth of them appearing once. This clonotype was counted ten times or more.

Sequencing used blood. This rearrangement joins TRBV24-1 to TRBJ2-6; 8 positions agree with TRBD1. The receptor was isolated from a woman in her twenties or thirties with Graves' ophthalmopathy. CDR3 bases: TGTGCCACCAGTAGGACAGGGTACTCTGGGGCCAACGTCCTGACTTTC. Amino acids: CATSRTGYSGANVLTF.